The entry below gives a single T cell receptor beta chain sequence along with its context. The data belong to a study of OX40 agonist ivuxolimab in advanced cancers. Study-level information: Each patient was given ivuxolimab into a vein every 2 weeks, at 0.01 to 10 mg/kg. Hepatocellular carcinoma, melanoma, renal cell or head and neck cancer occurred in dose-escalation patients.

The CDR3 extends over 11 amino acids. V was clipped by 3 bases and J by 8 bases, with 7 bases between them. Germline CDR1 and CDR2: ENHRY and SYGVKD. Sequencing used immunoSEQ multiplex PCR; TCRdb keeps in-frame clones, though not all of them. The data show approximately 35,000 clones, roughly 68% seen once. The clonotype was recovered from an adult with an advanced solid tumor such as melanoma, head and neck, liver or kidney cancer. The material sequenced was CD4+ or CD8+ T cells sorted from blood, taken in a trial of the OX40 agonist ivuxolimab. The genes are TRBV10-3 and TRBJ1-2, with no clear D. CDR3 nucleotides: TGTGCCATCAGTGATGTTGGCGGCTACACCTTC. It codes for CAISDVGGYTF.